This T cell receptor beta chain comes out of a study of blood T cells in healthy people across ages. Study findings and constraints: Leaving the PBMCs unsorted stopped any conclusive comparison of naive versus antigen-experienced cells. Observed TCR beta diversity per million T cells went down as age went up. This fall followed a roughly linear course with age.

The V gene end was trimmed by 6 bases and the J gene end by 4 bases; junction bases not matched to a gene: 12. The CDR3 totals 17 residues. Germline V gene lookup returns CDR1 MGHRA and CDR2 YSYEKL. With respect to this clonotype: Its antigen is as yet unknown.

The second PCR ran roughly 7 to 11 cycles with a sample-barcoded 5' primer and J-beta primers. One entry per CDR3 protein results from TCRdb running MiXCR on the 5' RACE reads. This table holds 750,000 to 950,000 distinct CDR3 sequences, about 55% found once. Each donor had about 10 milliliters of peripheral blood drawn. Input material: blood. The source is a man older than 75 in good health. The genes are TRBV4-1 and TRBJ2-6, with 7 positions matching TRBD1. This CDR3 reads CASSFTPPGQGANVLTF. The CDR3 DNA follows: TGCGCCAGCAGTTTCACTCCCCCGGGACAGGGGGCCAACGTCCTGACTTTC.